This T cell receptor (beta chain) comes out of a study of early T cells in non-severe SARS-CoV-2 infection. There are a few counts of this clonotype. Individual cDNA molecules were tagged with unique molecular identifiers. TCRdb recomputed calls from the 5' RACE reads with MiXCR, one row per CDR3 protein. The sample lists tens of thousands of distinct CDR3 sequences, 6.5% to 7.5% occurring once. Sequencing was performed on whole blood, taken at baseline. The sequence came from an adult who was a healthcare worker with PCR-confirmed SARS-CoV-2 infection or an uninfected control (not recorded which).

The CDR3 DNA sequence: TGTGCCAGCTCACCAAAAGTAGGCGGGGAAGCTTTCTTT. As protein: CASSPKVGGEAFF. V is TRBV18 and J is TRBJ1-1; D is undetermined. Germline CDR1 KGHSH, CDR2 LQKENI. Trimming stripped 2 bases from V and 8 bases from J, with 12 bases between. The CDR3 is made up of 13 amino acids.